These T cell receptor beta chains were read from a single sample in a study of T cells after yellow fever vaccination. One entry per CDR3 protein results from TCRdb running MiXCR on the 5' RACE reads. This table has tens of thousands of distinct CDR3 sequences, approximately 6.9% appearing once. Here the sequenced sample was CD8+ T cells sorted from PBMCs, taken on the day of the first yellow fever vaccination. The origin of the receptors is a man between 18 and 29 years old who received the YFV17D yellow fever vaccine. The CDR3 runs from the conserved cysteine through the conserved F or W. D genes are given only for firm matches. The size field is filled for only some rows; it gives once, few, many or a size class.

DNA: TGTGCCAGCAGCTCTCGTGCGGGTAGCGAGACCCAGTACTTC
CDR3: CASSSRAGSETQYF
D: .
J: TRBJ2-5
V: TRBV7-9
size: .

DNA: TGTGCCAGCAGCGTAGTGTCAGCCACTGAAGCTTTCTTT
CDR3: CASSVVSATEAFF
D: .
J: TRBJ1-1
V: TRBV9
size: many

DNA: TGTGCCAGCATTCACCCCGTGGGGGAGAATTCACCCCTCCACTTT
CDR3: CASIHPVGENSPLHF
D: .
J: TRBJ1-6
V: TRBV28
size: .

DNA: TGCAGCGTTGATCCCCCAACGGAGCCTCACAATGAGCAGTTCTTC
CDR3: CSVDPPTEPHNEQFF
D: .
J: TRBJ2-1
V: TRBV29-1
size: many

DNA: TGTGCCATCAGTGGGGACGACAGGATCGACTCCTACGAGCAGTACTTC
CDR3: CAISGDDRIDSYEQYF
D: .
J: TRBJ2-7
V: TRBV10-3
size: many

DNA: TGTGCCAGCCGAGGGACTAGCGGGGGGGTGCAGACCCAGTACTTC
CDR3: CASRGTSGGVQTQYF
D: TRBD2
J: TRBJ2-5
V: TRBV7-2
size: many

DNA: TGCAGCGTAACAGGGTTGGGGGAGACCCAGTACTTC
CDR3: CSVTGLGETQYF
D: .
J: TRBJ2-5
V: TRBV29-1
size: many

DNA: TGTGCCAGCAGCGAAAGGGGGAACAATGAGCAGTTCTTC
CDR3: CASSERGNNEQFF
D: .
J: TRBJ2-1
V: TRBV11-3
size: few

DNA: TGTGCCAGTAGGACTAGCGGGGAGAATGAGCAGTTCTTC
CDR3: CASRTSGENEQFF
D: TRBD2
J: TRBJ2-1
V: TRBV19
size: .

DNA: TGTGCCAGCAGCCCCCTCGGAGGGTCTAACAATGAGCAGTTCTTC
CDR3: CASSPLGGSNNEQFF
D: .
J: TRBJ2-1
V: TRBV7-3
size: many

DNA: TGTGCCAGCAGTTTAGATAGCTATGGCTACACCTTC
CDR3: CASSLDSYGYTF
D: .
J: TRBJ1-2
V: TRBV12-3/TRBV12-4
size: .

DNA: TGTGCCAGCAGCTCCGGACTAGCGGGGGACCTGAACACCGGGGAGCTGTTTTTT
CDR3: CASSSGLAGDLNTGELFF
D: TRBD2
J: TRBJ2-2
V: TRBV7-3
size: .

DNA: TGTGCCAGCAGTTTATCTCCGGATGGGAACACTGAAGCTTTCTTT
CDR3: CASSLSPDGNTEAFF
D: .
J: TRBJ1-1
V: TRBV27
size: .

DNA: TGTGCCAGCAGCTTAAGGACAGTGGCAGGGGAGCTGTTTTTT
CDR3: CASSLRTVAGELFF
D: .
J: TRBJ2-2
V: TRBV7-9
size: few

DNA: TGTGCCAGTAGCGAGAATAGCAATCAGCCCCAGCATTTT
CDR3: CASSENSNQPQHF
D: .
J: TRBJ1-5
V: TRBV19
size: many

DNA: TGCGCCAGCAGCCAAGAATCAGGCAGCTTCTATGGCTACACCTTC
CDR3: CASSQESGSFYGYTF
D: .
J: TRBJ1-2
V: TRBV4-1
size: .

DNA: TGTGCCAGCGGACAGGGGACGTCATACGAGCAGTACTTC
CDR3: CASGQGTSYEQYF
D: TRBD1
J: TRBJ2-7
V: TRBV6-1
size: many

DNA: TGTGCCAGCAGTTTCCCGGGACAGTTCACAGATACGCAGTATTTT
CDR3: CASSFPGQFTDTQYF
D: TRBD1
J: TRBJ2-3
V: TRBV12-3/TRBV12-4
size: few

DNA: TGTGCCAGCAGCTTAGGCCGGGACAGAGACTCACCCCTCCACTTT
CDR3: CASSLGRDRDSPLHF
D: TRBD1
J: TRBJ1-6
V: TRBV7-9
size: many

DNA: TGTGCCAGTTTTTGGACACCCTACGAGCAGTACTTC
CDR3: CASFWTPYEQYF
D: .
J: TRBJ2-7
V: TRBV12-3/TRBV12-4
size: .

DNA: TGTGCCAGCAGCTTAGACAGCACAGATACGCAGTATTTT
CDR3: CASSLDSTDTQYF
D: .
J: TRBJ2-3
V: TRBV7-9
size: many

DNA: TGTGCCAGCAGTGTACAGGGTTATTTAGCAGACGACTCTTCTGAAGCTTTCTTT
CDR3: CASSVQGYLADDSSEAFF
D: .
J: TRBJ1-1
V: TRBV6-2/TRBV6-3
size: many

DNA: TGTGCCAGCAGCCGAACTCGACTCGGTGCTAACTATGGCTACACCTTC
CDR3: CASSRTRLGANYGYTF
D: .
J: TRBJ1-2
V: TRBV6-5
size: .

DNA: TGTGCCACCACCGGGACACTGACCTACGAGCAGTACTTC
CDR3: CATTGTLTYEQYF
D: .
J: TRBJ2-7
V: TRBV2
size: .

DNA: TGTGCCAGCAGCTACTTAGGGGAGCTGTTTTTT
CDR3: CASSYLGELFF
D: .
J: TRBJ2-2
V: TRBV7-2
size: few

DNA: TGTGCCAGCAACCCCGGGACTAGGTGGACAGATACGCAGTATTTT
CDR3: CASNPGTRWTDTQYF
D: TRBD2
J: TRBJ2-3
V: TRBV9
size: many

DNA: TGTGCCAGCAGCCAAGGTTGGGGTCCCTACAATGAGCAGTTCTTC
CDR3: CASSQGWGPYNEQFF
D: .
J: TRBJ2-1
V: TRBV14
size: many

DNA: TGTGCCAGCAGTTTTTCGGGACAGGGTAACTATGGCTACACCTTC
CDR3: CASSFSGQGNYGYTF
D: TRBD1
J: TRBJ1-2
V: TRBV28
size: many

DNA: TGTGCCAGCTCAAGGGGAACCGGGGAGCTGTTTTTT
CDR3: CASSRGTGELFF
D: .
J: TRBJ2-2
V: TRBV13
size: .

DNA: TGTGCCAGCAGTCCCGAGACAGGGTATGGTCAGCCCCAGCATTTT
CDR3: CASSPETGYGQPQHF
D: TRBD1
J: TRBJ1-5
V: TRBV27
size: few

DNA: TGTGCCAGCAGTTCCAGGCTCTATGATTCACCCCTCCACTTT
CDR3: CASSSRLYDSPLHF
D: .
J: TRBJ1-6
V: TRBV6-5
size: few

DNA: TGCAGCGTTGGGGCAGGGGGAAGCACTGAAGCTTTCTTT
CDR3: CSVGAGGSTEAFF
D: TRBD1
J: TRBJ1-1
V: TRBV29-1
size: many

DNA: TGCAGCGTTAATCAAGGGACCGGGGAGCTGTTTTTT
CDR3: CSVNQGTGELFF
D: .
J: TRBJ2-2
V: TRBV29-1
size: many

DNA: TGTGCCAGCAGTCCCCTGGGACAGGCTCCCTATGGCTACACCTTC
CDR3: CASSPLGQAPYGYTF
D: TRBD1
J: TRBJ1-2
V: TRBV6-5
size: many

DNA: TGTGCCATCAGTGGGTGGACGGCCACAGATACGCAGTATTTT
CDR3: CAISGWTATDTQYF
D: .
J: TRBJ2-3
V: TRBV10-3
size: many

DNA: TGTGCCAGCAGTCCGCTCCGGGACAGGGGACCGAATGAGCAGTTCTTC
CDR3: CASSPLRDRGPNEQFF
D: TRBD1
J: TRBJ2-1
V: TRBV12-3/TRBV12-4
size: .

DNA: TGCTGTGCTAGGAGATACCGGGCCCCCCAAGAGACCCAGTACTTC
CDR3: CCARRYRAPQETQYF
D: .
J: TRBJ2-5
V: TRBV20-1
size: .

DNA: TGTGCCAGCAGTCAAAGGACAGGGGGCGCTGGGACTGAAGCTTTCTTT
CDR3: CASSQRTGGAGTEAFF
D: TRBD1
J: TRBJ1-1
V: TRBV7-9
size: few

DNA: TGCGCCAGCAGCGTAAGGACTCTGAACACTGAAGCTTTCTTT
CDR3: CASSVRTLNTEAFF
D: .
J: TRBJ1-1
V: TRBV5-1
size: many

DNA: TGCGCCAGCAGCCAAGATGGAGCTGCCCTCTACCAAGAGACCCAGTACTTC
CDR3: CASSQDGAALYQETQYF
D: .
J: TRBJ2-5
V: TRBV4-1
size: many

DNA: TGTGCCAGCAGCGCTAGCGGGGGAAAGTTCGGGGAGCTGTTTTTT
CDR3: CASSASGGKFGELFF
D: TRBD2
J: TRBJ2-2
V: TRBV9
size: .

DNA: TGCGCCAGCAGCGCCAGGGTGCAGATGGAGGCCGGGGAGCTGTTTTTT
CDR3: CASSARVQMEAGELFF
D: .
J: TRBJ2-2
V: TRBV4-1
size: .

DNA: TGTGCCAGCAGTTCTGGACAAACTAACACTGAAGCTTTCTTT
CDR3: CASSSGQTNTEAFF
D: .
J: TRBJ1-1
V: TRBV12-3/TRBV12-4
size: many

DNA: TGTGCCAGTAGTATCGTGGAGCTTGGTTACAATGAGCAGTTCTTC
CDR3: CASSIVELGYNEQFF
D: .
J: TRBJ2-1
V: TRBV19
size: .

DNA: TGCGCCAGCAGCTCAGGACAGGGATCGGCGACTGAAGCTTTCTTT
CDR3: CASSSGQGSATEAFF
D: TRBD1
J: TRBJ1-1
V: TRBV5-1
size: many

DNA: TGTGCCAGCAGTTCCCCCGGGACCTCGAGGGGAGATACGCAGTATTTT
CDR3: CASSSPGTSRGDTQYF
D: .
J: TRBJ2-3
V: TRBV6-5
size: many

DNA: TGCGCCAGCAGCCGCGGGACAGGGTTTTTGAATGAGCAGTTCTTC
CDR3: CASSRGTGFLNEQFF
D: TRBD1
J: TRBJ2-1
V: TRBV5-1
size: many

DNA: TGTGCCAGCAGCTTAGATCCAGGGGAGACTGAAGCTTTCTTT
CDR3: CASSLDPGETEAFF
D: .
J: TRBJ1-1
V: TRBV7-6
size: .

DNA: TGTGCCTGGAGTGTACAGGGGGTTTGGACAGATACGCAGTATTTT
CDR3: CAWSVQGVWTDTQYF
D: TRBD1
J: TRBJ2-3
V: TRBV30
size: few

DNA: TGTGCCAGCAGCTCCCCGTTGAACACTGAAGCTTTCTTT
CDR3: CASSSPLNTEAFF
D: .
J: TRBJ1-1
V: TRBV7-9
size: many

DNA: TGTGCCAGCAGTGGGAACCCAACAGATACGCAGTATTTT
CDR3: CASSGNPTDTQYF
D: .
J: TRBJ2-3
V: TRBV6-4
size: .

DNA: TGTGCCAGCAGCCCCGGGGCTAGCCCCTACAATGAGCAGTTCTTC
CDR3: CASSPGASPYNEQFF
D: .
J: TRBJ2-1
V: TRBV6-1
size: few

DNA: TGCGCCAGCAGCTTGGGAAGAGCGGGTCGAGGCACCCAGTACTTC
CDR3: CASSLGRAGRGTQYF
D: .
J: TRBJ2-5
V: TRBV5-1
size: many

DNA: TGTGCCAGCAGCTTGACAGGGGTCCTAGACAATGAGCAGTTCTTC
CDR3: CASSLTGVLDNEQFF
D: TRBD1
J: TRBJ2-1
V: TRBV7-3
size: many

DNA: TGTGCCAGCAGCCACTTACTAGCGGACTACGAGCAGTACTTC
CDR3: CASSHLLADYEQYF
D: TRBD2
J: TRBJ2-7
V: TRBV3-1
size: many

DNA: TGTGCAACCACAGGGGCCTATAGAGGAAAACTGTTTTTT
CDR3: CATTGAYRGKLFF
D: TRBD1
J: TRBJ1-4
V: TRBV11-2
size: few